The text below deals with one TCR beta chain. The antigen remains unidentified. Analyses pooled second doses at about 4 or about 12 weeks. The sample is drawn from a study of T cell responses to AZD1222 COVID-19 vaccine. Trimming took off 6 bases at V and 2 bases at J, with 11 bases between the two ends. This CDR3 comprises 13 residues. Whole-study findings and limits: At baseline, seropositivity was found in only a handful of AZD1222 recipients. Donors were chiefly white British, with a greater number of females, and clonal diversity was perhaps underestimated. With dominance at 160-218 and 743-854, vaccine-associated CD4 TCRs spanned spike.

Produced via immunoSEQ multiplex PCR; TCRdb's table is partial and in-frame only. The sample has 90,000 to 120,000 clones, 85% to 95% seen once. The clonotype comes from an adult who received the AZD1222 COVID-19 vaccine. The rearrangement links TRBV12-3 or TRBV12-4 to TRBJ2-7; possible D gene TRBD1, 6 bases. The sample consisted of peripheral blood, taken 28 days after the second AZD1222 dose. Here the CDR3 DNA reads TGTGCCAGCAGCTCCGGACAGCCCTACGAGCAGTACTTC. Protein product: CASSSGQPYEQYF.